These 5 T cell receptor beta chains came from one sample sequenced in a study of cytomegalovirus exposure and HLA in healthy donors. Primers: 60 Vbeta forward and 13 Jbeta reverse. Generated by immunoSEQ multiplex PCR, the TCRdb table keeps only in-frame clones and is missing some. The sample carries 110,000 to 150,000 clones, around 83% recorded once. Sequencing used PBMCs. The receptors derive from a middle-aged man in good health and CMV-seropositive.

V usage is TRBV7-3 and J usage is TRBJ1-2, with D possibly TRBD1 on 6 matching bases. CDR1 is SGHTA and CDR2 is FQGTGA in the germline V gene. The CDR3 has 13 residues. V shed 5 bases and J shed 4 bases, with 11 bases lying between them. The chain's CDR3 is CASSKQGGYGYTF. The CDR3 region has the DNA TGTGCCAGCAGCAAACAGGGCGGCTATGGCTACACCTTC.

V is TRBV7-9 and J is TRBJ2-4, with D possibly matching TRBD2 (5 bases). Germline values: CDR1 SEHNR, CDR2 FQNEAQ (reference sequence). Trimming shortened V by 2 bases and J by 5 bases, and 13 bases separated the two germline ends. The CDR3 totals 15 residues. This CDR3 is CASSLPNRDQNIQYF. The DNA of the CDR3 is TGTGCCAGCAGCTTACCGAACCGGGATCAAAACATTCAGTACTTC.

The chain uses TRBV6-8 and TRBJ2-5, with a weak D call TRBD2 (5 bases). The CDR3 is 14 amino acids. V dropped 8 bases and J dropped 4 bases, with 17 bases sitting between them. Germline CDR1 MNHGY, CDR2 SAAAGT. DNA for the CDR3: TGTGCCAGCGAGCGGCGTAGCGTGGTAGAGACCCAGTACTTC. Its translation is CASERRSVVETQYF.

The rearrangement links TRBV2 to TRBJ2-7; 7 bases are shared with TRBD2. Germline V gene lookup returns CDR1 SNHLY and CDR2 FYNNEI. The CDR3 totals 14 residues. Trimming removed 6 bases from V and 7 bases from J; junction bases left unmatched: 12. CDR3 coding DNA: TGTGCCAGCAGGGACCATACTAGGACTAGTGAGCAGTACTTC. Translated, it gives CASRDHTRTSEQYF.

This clone was observed once. V and J are TRBV6-5 and TRBJ2-5, with D perhaps TRBD2 (5 bases). V lost 3 bases and J lost 2, with 16 bases in between. The germline CDR1 and CDR2 sequences are MNHEY and SVGAGI. The CDR3 is 16 residues long. CDR3 amino acids: CASSYRGLLGQETQYF. CDR3 DNA sequence: TGTGCCAGCAGTTATCGCGGACTTTTAGGGCAAGAGACCCAGTACTTC.